A single sample gave rise to the 19 T cell receptor beta chains below, sequenced in a study of human T cells and chemical hapten exposure. This sample's time point: pre-sensitization, week 0. Treatment given: therapeutic diphenylcyclopropenone sensitization with weekly scalp DPC. TCRdb re-called the RACE reads through MiXCR, storing one row per CDR3 protein. This sample has roughly 100,000 distinct CDR3 sequences; more than 10% occur once, and the top ten carry about 3%. Here the sequenced sample was whole blood, taken in connection with sensitization to the hapten diphenylcyclopropenone (DPC). These TCRs come from a woman aged 55-75 years with alopecia areata. Some clones in this sample may be carry-over from other donors' samples.

This clonotype was seen only a few times. The V call is TRBV6-5, the J call TRBJ1-2, with a weak D call TRBD1 (5 bases). This CDR3 region has 13 residues. Trimming shortened V by 5 bases and J by 3 bases, and 10 bases separated the two germline ends. Germline loops: CDR1 MNHEY, CDR2 SVGAGI. CDR3 residues: CASSAGGYYGYTF. The CDR3 region has the DNA TGTGCCAGCAGTGCGGGGGGATACTATGGCTACACCTTC.

This clonotype was counted many times. CDR3 region: CSASLIPGQGVGNQPQHF. CDR3 DNA sequence: TGCAGTGCTAGCCTTATACCGGGACAGGGAGTCGGCAATCAGCCCCAGCATTTT. The chain is built from TRBV20-1 and TRBJ1-5; 9 nucleotides match TRBD1. Germline V gene lookup returns CDR1 DFQATT and CDR2 SNEGSKA (reference sequence). CDR3 size: 18 residues. V was clipped by 3 bases and J by 2 bases; unmatched bases: 14.

V usage is TRBV20-1 and J usage is TRBJ2-7; no clear D. Germline V gene lookup returns CDR1 DFQATT and CDR2 SNEGSKA (reference sequence). This CDR3 contains 11 residues. Trimming took off 3 bases at V and 3 bases at J, with 6 bases between the two ends. The CDR3 loop reads CSARTYYEQYF. CDR3 in DNA: TGCAGTGCTAGGACATACTACGAGCAGTACTTC.

This clonotype occurred many times. The chain uses TRBV3-1 and TRBJ1-1, with D possibly TRBD1 on 6 matching bases. From germline, CDR1 is LGHDT and CDR2 YNNKEL (reference sequence). The CDR3 has 15 amino acids. Deletions cut 0 bases from V and 3 bases from J, with 11 bases between. Here the CDR3 reads CASSQEGGGDTEAFF. The CDR3 region has the DNA TGTGCCAGCAGCCAAGAAGGGGGGGGAGACACTGAAGCTTTCTTT.

This clonotype appeared many times. This chain joins TRBV6-5 and TRBJ1-2; unclear D gene. This CDR3 region has 13 residues. Trimming left V 3 bases short and J 8 bases short, with 13 bases between. The germline V gene has CDR1 MNHEY and CDR2 SVGAGI. This CDR3 is CASSYPRSGGYTF. Here the CDR3 DNA reads TGTGCCAGCAGTTATCCCAGGTCCGGGGGCTACACCTTC.

This clonotype was counted between two and nine times. J is TRBJ1-4 and V is TRBV7-9; D is possibly TRBD1 (5 bases). This CDR3 comprises 15 residues. Germline V gene lookup returns CDR1 SEHNR and CDR2 FQNEAQ (reference sequence). Trimming cost V 5 bases and J 3 bases, with 13 bases left between them. In nucleotides, the CDR3 is TGTGCCAGCAGCGGAGGGCAAGGGGCTAATGAAAAACTGTTTTTT. This encodes CASSGGQGANEKLFF.

The rearrangement joins TRBV15 to TRBJ1-2, with 10 bases identical to TRBD1. J gave up 4 bases and V 5 bases, and 7 bases lay outside the gene matches. This CDR3 spans 15 amino acids. Germline V CDR1 and CDR2: LNHNV, YYDKDF (reference sequence). CDR3 loop: CATSGYRDRGYGYTF. The CDR3 region has the DNA TGTGCCACCAGCGGGTATCGGGACAGGGGCTATGGCTACACCTTC.

The rearrangement uses TRBV30 and TRBJ1-2; D is unclear. CDR1 is GTSNPN, CDR2 SVGIG, per germline (reference sequence). This CDR3 spans 12 amino acids. The germline V and J ends were trimmed by 6 bases and 3 bases, with 11 bases remaining between them. The CDR3 coding sequence is TGTGCCTGCCTACCTGGGGACTATGGCTACACCTTC. Protein sequence: CACLPGDYGYTF.

This chain joins TRBV11-2 and TRBJ2-3; D is ambiguous. V was trimmed by 5 bases and J by 4 bases, leaving 16 bases between them. The germline CDR1 and CDR2 sequences are SGHAT and FQNNGV. The CDR3 runs to 15 residues. DNA for the CDR3: TGTGCCAGCAGCCCACCGGCAGTTATCGCAGATACGCAGTATTTT. It translates to CASSPPAVIADTQYF.

There are many counts of this clonotype. The chain couples TRBV6-5 to TRBJ2-3; no reliable D call. The V gene lost 2 bases and the J gene lost 1 base, with 13 bases spanning the gap. Germline V CDR1 and CDR2: MNHEY, SVGAGI. The CDR3 is made up of 16 amino acids. In DNA, the CDR3 is TGTGCCAGCAGTTACGGGGTAGGCCCTGGCACAGATACGCAGTATTTT. Translation gives CASSYGVGPGTDTQYF.

The chain links TRBV7-2 to TRBJ1-5; D is unclear. From germline, CDR1 is SGHTA and CDR2 FQGNSA. The germline V and J ends were trimmed by 4 bases and 5 bases, with 15 bases remaining between them. The CDR3 length is 15 residues. The CDR3 nucleotides read TGTGCCAGCAGCTCGGACTTGGGCGCCCATCAGCCCCAGCATTTT. Its translation is CASSSDLGAHQPQHF.

The gene calls are TRBV12-3 or TRBV12-4 and TRBJ2-7, with 7 bases that match TRBD1. The junction had 4 bases not matched to a gene; V was cut back by 5 bases and J by 3 bases. This CDR3 has 13 residues. This CDR3 is CASSQHRGYEQYF. The CDR3 DNA follows: TGTGCCAGCAGTCAACACAGGGGCTACGAGCAGTACTTC.

This clonotype showed up just a few times. J is TRBJ1-1 and V is TRBV6-5; D gene uncertain. This CDR3 contains 11 residues. CDR1 is MNHEY, CDR2 SVGAGI, per germline. Deletions cut 7 bases from V and 4 bases from J, with 7 bases between. The CDR3: CASTGFTEAFF. The CDR3 DNA reads TGTGCCAGCACGGGTTTCACTGAAGCTTTCTTT.

CDR3 DNA sequence: TGTGCCAGCAGCCTACGTACAGGGGTTAATGAGCAGTTCTTC. Translating it yields CASSLRTGVNEQFF. The rearrangement links TRBV7-9 to TRBJ2-1; 7 bases line up with TRBD1. The germline CDR1 and CDR2 sequences are SEHNR and FQNEAQ (reference sequence). V was pared by 5 bases and J by 7 bases, with 8 bases of the junction left unmatched. This CDR3 has 14 residues.

The chain is built from TRBV6-1 and TRBJ2-1; D possibly corresponds to TRBD1 (5 bases). Trimming cost V 4 bases and J 1 base, with 8 bases left between them. Per germline, CDR1 MNHNS and CDR2 SASEGT. This CDR3 has 14 residues. The CDR3 here is CASSARESYNEQFF. The DNA of the CDR3 is TGTGCCAGCAGTGCCAGGGAATCCTACAATGAGCAGTTCTTC.

This clonotype was detected ten times or more. The V and J genes are TRBV20-1 and TRBJ2-1; D is unresolved. The germline V gene has CDR1 DFQATT and CDR2 SNEGSKA (reference sequence). The length of the CDR3 is 12 residues. V was trimmed by 6 bases and J by 10 bases, leaving 16 bases between them. This CDR3 reads CSAPRGNGEQFF. The CDR3 region has the DNA TGCAGTGCCCCCCGTGGTAACGGGGAGCAGTTCTTC.

The table lists this clonotype with many counts. This rearrangement joins TRBV10-3 to TRBJ2-2; D ambiguous. Looked up from germline, CDR1 is ENHRY and CDR2 is SYGVKD. There are 13 residues in the CDR3. V was trimmed by 11 bases and J by 4 bases, leaving 14 bases between them. Written as DNA, the CDR3 is TGTGCCTCACGGATCGGGCGCACCGGGGAGCTGTTTTTT. Protein product: CASRIGRTGELFF.

This clonotype was seen more than once but under ten times. This chain connects TRBV7-3 to TRBJ2-7, with TRBD1 identical over 9 bases. After removal of 3 bases from V and 7 bases from J, the junction contained 7 bases not matched to a gene. Germline V lookup: CDR1 SGHTA, CDR2 FQGTGA. The CDR3 contains 14 residues. CDR3 amino acids: CASSFGTGSGEQYF. DNA for the CDR3: TGTGCCAGCAGCTTCGGGACAGGGTCTGGAGAGCAGTACTTC.

This clonotype was observed many times. The chain combines TRBV5-1 with TRBJ1-5, with TRBD1 as a possible D gene (5 bases). Per the germline V gene, CDR1 is SGHRS and CDR2 is YFSETQ. Trimming pared 4 bases from V and 7 bases from J, leaving 15 bases between. The CDR3 has 14 residues. The CDR3 DNA reads as TGCGCCAGCAGCCCCGGGACCCCGAACCAGCCCCAGCATTTT. Its protein product is CASSPGTPNQPQHF.